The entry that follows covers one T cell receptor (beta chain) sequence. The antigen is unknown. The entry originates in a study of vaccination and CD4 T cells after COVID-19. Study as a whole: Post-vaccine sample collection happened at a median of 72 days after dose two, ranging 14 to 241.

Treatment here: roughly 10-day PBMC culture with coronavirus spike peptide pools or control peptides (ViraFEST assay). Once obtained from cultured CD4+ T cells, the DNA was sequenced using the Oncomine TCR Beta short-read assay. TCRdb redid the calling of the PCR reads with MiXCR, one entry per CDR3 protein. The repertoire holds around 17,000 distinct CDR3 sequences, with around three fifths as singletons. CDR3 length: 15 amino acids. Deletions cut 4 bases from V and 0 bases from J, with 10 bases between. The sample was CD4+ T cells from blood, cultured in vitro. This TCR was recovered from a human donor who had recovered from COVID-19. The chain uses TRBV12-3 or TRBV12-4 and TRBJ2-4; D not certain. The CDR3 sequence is CASSSQSLAKNIQYF. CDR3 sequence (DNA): TGTGCCAGCAGTTCTCAGTCTTTAGCCAAAAACATTCAGTACTTC.